This TCR beta chain was identified in a study of blood T cells in healthy people across ages. Alongside a J-beta primer mix, a sample-barcoded 5' primer served in a second PCR lasting roughly 7 to 11 cycles. All cDNA molecules were each tagged by a template-switch adaptor with 12 random nucleotides. TCRdb fed the 5' RACE reads into MiXCR, producing one record per CDR3 protein. Of around 1,900,000 distinct CDR3 sequences in the sample, more than 35% are singletons; the top ten hold 23%. V dropped 1 base and J dropped 6; count of bases not matched to a gene: 11. The CDR3 consists of 16 residues. In germline, CDR1 is SGHTA, CDR2 FQGNSA. General study results and limits: Strong correlation was found linking TCR beta diversity to naive T cell percentage.

The authors drew 7.5 to 10 milliliters of peripheral blood from each donor. Note on this clonotype: The antigen is not known.

Sequencing was performed on blood. The receptor comes from a human donor in good health. The rearrangement joins TRBV7-2 to TRBJ1-2; 7 nucleotides line up with TRBD1. The CDR3 DNA follows: TGTGCCAGCAGCTTAGTTTTAAGTGGGACAGAACATGGCTACACCTTC. It translates to CASSLVLSGTEHGYTF.